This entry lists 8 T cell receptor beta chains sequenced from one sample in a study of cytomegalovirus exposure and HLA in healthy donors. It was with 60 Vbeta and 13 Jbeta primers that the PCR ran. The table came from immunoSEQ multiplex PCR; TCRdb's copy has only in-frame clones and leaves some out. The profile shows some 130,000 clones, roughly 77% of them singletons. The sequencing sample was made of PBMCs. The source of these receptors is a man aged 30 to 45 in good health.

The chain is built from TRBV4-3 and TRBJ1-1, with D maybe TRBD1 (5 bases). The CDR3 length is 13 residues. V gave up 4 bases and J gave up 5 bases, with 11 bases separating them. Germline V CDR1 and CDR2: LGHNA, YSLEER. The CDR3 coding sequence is TGCGCCAGCAGCCGGGGGGGTTGGACTGAAGCTTTCTTT. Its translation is CASSRGGWTEAFF.

In DNA, the CDR3 is TGTGCCAGCCGGCGGCGGGAGGGCCGCGCCTACGAGCAGTACTTC. Translated, it gives CASRRREGRAYEQYF. V is TRBV5-6 and J is TRBJ2-7; TRBD2 matches 9 bases. CDR1 is SGHDT, CDR2 YYEEEE, per germline. V shed 7 bases, J shed 2 bases, and the junction held 10 bases outside the gene matches. The CDR3 is made up of 15 amino acids.

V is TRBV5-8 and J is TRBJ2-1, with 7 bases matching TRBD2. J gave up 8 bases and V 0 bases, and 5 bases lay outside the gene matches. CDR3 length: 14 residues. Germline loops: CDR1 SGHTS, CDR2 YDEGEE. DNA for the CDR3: TGTGCCAGCAGCTTGGTCGGGAGGTTATATGAGCAGTTCTTC. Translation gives CASSLVGRLYEQFF.

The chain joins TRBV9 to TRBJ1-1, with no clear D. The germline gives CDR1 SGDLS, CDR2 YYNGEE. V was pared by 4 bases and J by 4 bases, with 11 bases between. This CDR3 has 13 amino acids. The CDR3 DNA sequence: TGTGCCAGCAGCCCTTATGGGCCCACTGAAGCTTTCTTT. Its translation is CASSPYGPTEAFF.

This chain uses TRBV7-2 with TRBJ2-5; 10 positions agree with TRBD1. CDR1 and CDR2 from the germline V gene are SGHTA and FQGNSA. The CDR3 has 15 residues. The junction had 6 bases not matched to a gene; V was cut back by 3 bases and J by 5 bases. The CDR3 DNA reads TGTGCCAGCAGCTTCTCAGGACAGGGGGGTGAGACCCAGTACTTC. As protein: CASSFSGQGGETQYF.

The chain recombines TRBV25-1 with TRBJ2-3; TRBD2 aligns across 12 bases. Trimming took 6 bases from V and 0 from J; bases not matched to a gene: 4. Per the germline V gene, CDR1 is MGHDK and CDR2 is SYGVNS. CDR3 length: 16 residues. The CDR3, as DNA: TGTGCCAGCAGCTCCGGGACTAGCGGGAGCACAGATACGCAGTATTTT. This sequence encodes CASSSGTSGSTDTQYF. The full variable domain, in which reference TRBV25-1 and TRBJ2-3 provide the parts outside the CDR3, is EADIYQTPRYLVIGTGKKITLECSQTMGHDKMYWYQQDPGMELHLIHYSYGVNSTEKGDLSSESTVSRIRTEHFPLTLESARPSHTSQYLCASSSGTSGSTDTQYFGPGTRLTVL.

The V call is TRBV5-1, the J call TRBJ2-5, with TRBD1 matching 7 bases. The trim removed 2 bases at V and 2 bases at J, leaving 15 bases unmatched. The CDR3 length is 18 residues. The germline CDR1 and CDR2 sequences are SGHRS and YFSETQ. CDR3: CASSLETGNPNRQETQYF. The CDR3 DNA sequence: TGCGCCAGCAGCTTAGAGACAGGGAACCCCAACCGGCAAGAGACCCAGTACTTC.

CDR3 loop: CASSQEIRGDTQYF. The CDR3 nucleotides read TGCGCCAGCAGCCAAGAGATAAGGGGAGATACGCAGTATTTT. This chain connects TRBV4-3 to TRBJ2-3; possible D gene TRBD1, 5 bases. Per germline, CDR1 LGHNA and CDR2 YSLEER. This CDR3 has 14 residues. Trimming removed 0 bases from V and 5 bases from J, with 9 bases in between.